This TCR beta chain was observed in a study of blood T cell repertoires in COVID-19. Whole-study context: The samples span acute and convalescent COVID-19 from the United States, Italy and Spain.

CDR1 and CDR2 (germline): DFQATT, SNEGSKA (reference sequence). The CDR3 is 15 residues long. The germline V and J ends were trimmed by 3 bases and 1 base, with 15 bases remaining between them. Assay: immunoSEQ multiplex PCR; the TCRdb copy retains only in-frame clones and omits some. Here the sample spans over 150,000 clones, roughly 94% being singletons. The clonotype was recovered from a man aged 25 to 40 with COVID-19, enrolled during active disease. The chain has TRBV20-1 and TRBJ1-1, with TRBD1 as a possible D gene (6 bases). The sequenced sample was peripheral blood. The CDR3 here is CSASARTGSNTEAFF. In DNA form, the CDR3 reads TGCAGTGCTAGTGCCCGTACAGGGTCGAACACTGAAGCTTTCTTT.